Listed below are T cell receptor beta chains from one sample, sequenced in a study of T cells after yellow fever vaccination. TCRdb re-analysed the 5' RACE reads in MiXCR, keeping a single row per CDR3 protein. The table includes some 260,000 distinct CDR3 sequences, approximately 5.2% detected once. The sequenced sample was CD4+ T cells sorted from PBMCs, obtained on the day of the yellow fever booster vaccination. Source of these receptors: a man aged 18 to 35 who received the YFV17D yellow fever vaccine. CDR3s include the opening cysteine and the closing phenylalanine or tryptophan. A D gene is named only where the DNA matches it firmly. Size is stated for part of the rows, as once, few or many counts, or as a class when the clone is expanded.

D	V	size	J	DNA	CDR3
TRBD2	TRBV5-1	many	TRBJ2-3	TGCGCCAGCAGCTTAACTAGCGGGGCCCTGTTGACGCAGTATTTT	CASSLTSGALLTQYF
-	TRBV2	-	TRBJ1-3	TGTGCCAGCAGTGCGTGGCTCCGGTCTGACACCATATATTTT	CASSAWLRSDTIYF
TRBD1	TRBV9	-	TRBJ2-2	TGTGCCAGCAGCCACGGACAGGGGACCACCGGGGAGCTGTTTTTT	CASSHGQGTTGELFF
-	TRBV2	few	TRBJ2-2	TGTGCCAGCAGTATCGTGGCCCGCGGGGAGCTGTTTTTT	CASSIVARGELFF
-	TRBV30	-	TRBJ2-3	TGTGCCTGGAGTGTACTGGTAGGGAGCGATACGCAGTATTTT	CAWSVLVGSDTQYF
TRBD2	TRBV7-6	-	TRBJ2-1	TGTGCCAGCAGTTACGGACTAGCGGGGGTTGAGCAGTTCTTC	CASSYGLAGVEQFF
-	TRBV20-1	-	TRBJ2-1	TGCAGTGCTAGAGATCAGGGGTATTCCTACAATGAGCAGTTCTTC	CSARDQGYSYNEQFF
-	TRBV7-8	many	TRBJ1-1	TGTGCCAGCAGCTTAGGCCGTCGTAGTGCGGGGTCAAACACTGAAGCTTTCTTT	CASSLGRRSAGSNTEAFF
-	TRBV2	many	TRBJ2-2	TGTGCCAGCAGTCTTCACAGAACCGGGGAGCTGTTTTTT	CASSLHRTGELFF
-	TRBV29-1	many	TRBJ1-5	TGCAGCGTTACCTGGGGGAGCAATCAGCCCCAGCATTTT	CSVTWGSNQPQHF
TRBD1	TRBV20-1	-	TRBJ1-1	TGCGGGCGACAGGGTGGCACTGAAGCTTTCTTT	CGRQGGTEAFF
-	TRBV21-1	few	TRBJ2-3	TGTGCCAGCAGCAAAAGGAGACAGGAGACAAAAAGCACAGATACGCAGTATTTT	CASSKRRQETKSTDTQYF
-	TRBV9	few	TRBJ1-5	TGTGCCAGCAGCGTAGATTCGGGACAGCCCCAGCATTTT	CASSVDSGQPQHF
-	TRBV18	few	TRBJ1-2	TGTGCCAGCTCACCACCGACAGCCCGGACTAACTATGGCTACACCTTC	CASSPPTARTNYGYTF
TRBD2	TRBV5-1	-	TRBJ2-7	TGCGCCAGCAGCTTGAGGCTAGCGGGGGCAAGCTCCTACGAGCAGTACTTC	CASSLRLAGASSYEQYF
-	TRBV5-6	few	TRBJ2-3	TGTGCCAGCAGCTGGAGGGGCACAGATACGCAGTATTTT	CASSWRGTDTQYF
TRBD1	TRBV20-1	many	TRBJ2-5	TGCAGTGCTAGCGGGCAGGGGGCCGGTCGAGAGACCCAGTACTTC	CSASGQGAGRETQYF
-	TRBV13	few	TRBJ2-3	TGTGCCAGCAGCTTAGACCCCTGGGCCGGCACAGATACGCAGTATTTT	CASSLDPWAGTDTQYF
TRBD2	TRBV4-1	few	TRBJ2-2	TGCGCCAGCAGCCAAGCGGGGGGGAACACCGGGGAGCTGTTTTTT	CASSQAGGNTGELFF
TRBD1	TRBV2	few	TRBJ1-5	TGTGCCAGCACCCGGGACAGGGGGGGCAATCAGCCCCAGCATTTT	CASTRDRGGNQPQHF
-	TRBV3-1	many	TRBJ2-7	TGTGCCAGCAGAGGCCTCTACGAGCAGTACTTC	CASRGLYEQYF
-	TRBV2	few	TRBJ1-2	TGTGCCAGCAGTGAATGGACCTATGGCTACACCTTC	CASSEWTYGYTF
-	TRBV19	-	TRBJ2-7	TGTGCCAGTAGTATTGGGCCGCAAACCTACGAGCAGTACTTC	CASSIGPQTYEQYF
TRBD2	TRBV24-1	few	TRBJ2-3	TGTGCCACCAGTGCTAGCGGAATAGATACGCAGTATTTT	CATSASGIDTQYF
TRBD2	TRBV5-1	few	TRBJ2-7	TGCGCCAGCAGCGAAGGACTAGCCCCAGGCGAGCAGTACTTC	CASSEGLAPGEQYF
TRBD1	TRBV11-2	few	TRBJ2-3	TGTGCCAGCAGCTTAGCCCGGGACAGGATCACAGATACGCAGTATTTT	CASSLARDRITDTQYF
TRBD1	TRBV5-1	few	TRBJ2-7	TGCGCCAGCAGCTTGTTATCGGGACAGGGGGACGAGCAGTACTTC	CASSLLSGQGDEQYF
-	TRBV5-5	few	TRBJ1-2	TGTGCCAGCAGCTTCGGACGGGGGGGGTATGGCTACACCTTC	CASSFGRGGYGYTF
TRBD1	TRBV6-5	-	TRBJ1-1	TGTGCCAGCGAAAGGACAGGAGCCACTGAAGCTTTCTTT	CASERTGATEAFF
-	TRBV15	few	TRBJ1-5	TGTGCCACCAGCAGAGCAGGGGTCCCCATCCATTTT	CATSRAGVPIHF
-	TRBV5-1	many	TRBJ2-1	TGCGCCAGCAGCTGGACAACCACAAGTACTCTCCACAATGAGCAGTTCTTC	CASSWTTTSTLHNEQFF
TRBD2	TRBV4-2	-	TRBJ2-7	TGTGCCGCCCTCCCCGGGGGGACTGAGGACGAGCAGTACTTC	CAALPGGTEDEQYF
-	TRBV7-3	-	TRBJ2-7	TGTGCCAGCAGCGTTGGGAGGGGGTCCTACGAGCAGTACTTC	CASSVGRGSYEQYF
-	TRBV6-5	-	TRBJ2-7	TGTGCCAGCAGCAAGTATAGTTTGTACGAGCAGTACTTC	CASSKYSLYEQYF
-	TRBV4-2	many	TRBJ2-3	TGTGCCAGCAGCCGTTTAGTGGGGGCGGAAGATACGCAGTATTTT	CASSRLVGAEDTQYF
-	TRBV29-1	few	TRBJ1-1	TGCAGCGTTGGCCAGAACACTGAAGCTTTCTTT	CSVGQNTEAFF
TRBD1	TRBV6-5	few	TRBJ2-5	TGTGCCAGCAGTTACTCGACATGGACAGGGAGTTTGGAGACCCAGTACTTC	CASSYSTWTGSLETQYF
-	TRBV3-1	few	TRBJ2-6	TGTGCCAGCAGGCCCCTATTCTCCGGGGCCAACGTCCTGACTTTC	CASRPLFSGANVLTF
-	TRBV6-2/TRBV6-3	few	TRBJ2-2	TGTGCCAGCAGTTACAGGGCACGGGGTGCCGGGGAGCTGTTTTTT	CASSYRARGAGELFF
-	TRBV7-6	few	TRBJ1-1	TGTGCCAGCAGCTTAGTAATTGGCGGGGAAGCTTTCTTT	CASSLVIGGEAFF
-	TRBV12-3/TRBV12-4	few	TRBJ2-3	TGTGCCAGCAGTTTCTGGACAGCTAGCACAGATACGCAGTATTTT	CASSFWTASTDTQYF
-	TRBV7-2	few	TRBJ1-6	TGTGCCAGCAATCGGGCAGGGATGCCTAATTCACCCCTCCACTTT	CASNRAGMPNSPLHF
-	TRBV5-1	many	TRBJ2-3	TGCGCCAGCAGCGACACCGCCTTCACAGATACGCAGTATTTT	CASSDTAFTDTQYF
-	TRBV29-1	many	TRBJ1-2	TGCAGCGTTGTGCCGGGGACCCTAGGGGGCTACACCTTC	CSVVPGTLGGYTF
TRBD2	TRBV9	-	TRBJ2-5	TGTGCCAGCAGCGTAGGCGCTAGCGGGTCACAAGAGACCCAGTACTTC	CASSVGASGSQETQYF
-	TRBV7-3	-	TRBJ1-3	TGTGCCAGCAGCCCGCACGGCAGAGGGTACGGAAACACCATATATTTT	CASSPHGRGYGNTIYF
-	TRBV7-2	few	TRBJ2-3	TGTGCCAGCAGTGGAGCCGGGCACACGATGGATACGCAGTATTTT	CASSGAGHTMDTQYF
TRBD2	TRBV20-1	few	TRBJ2-7	TGCAGTGTGTCAGGACTAGCTCTCTACGAGCAGTACTTC	CSVSGLALYEQYF
-	TRBV5-1	-	TRBJ2-5	TGCGCCAGCAGCTTGGAGACGGGGTCGGAGACCCAGTACTTC	CASSLETGSETQYF
TRBD2	TRBV7-9	many	TRBJ2-1	TGTGCCAGCAGCCGAAGGGCTAGCGGACTCAGCTCCTACAATGAGCAGTTCTTC	CASSRRASGLSSYNEQFF